Listed below are T cell receptor beta chains from one sample, sequenced in a study of radiation and T cells in renal cell carcinoma. TCRdb's copy holds only in-frame clones and misses some; the assay was immunoSEQ multiplex PCR. Of roughly 150,000 clones listed, roughly 90% are singletons. The material was blood, obtained from a patient whose treatment included radiotherapy and nephrectomy. The receptors here all came from a woman in her forties or fifties with renal cell carcinoma. Each CDR3 is given with its conserved first and last residue. D genes are given only for firm matches. Not every row has a clone size; where given, it reads once, few, many or a size class.

>TRBJ2-3|12|TRBV6-5|-|-
TGTGCCAGCAGTCCCCTTGGAGATACGCAGTATTTT
CASSPLGDTQYF
>TRBJ1-1|14|TRBV6-5|TRBD1|-
TGTGCCAGCACTCCGGAACAGGGGATTCCTGAAGCTTTCTTT
CASTPEQGIPEAFF
>TRBJ2-5|13|TRBV18|-|-
TGTGCCAGCTCACTCAGAGCCCAAGAGACCCAGTACTTC
CASSLRAQETQYF
>TRBJ1-2|14|TRBV5-1|-|-
TGCGCCAGCAGCTTAGGAACTGCTAACTATGGCTACACCTTC
CASSLGTANYGYTF
>TRBJ2-6|19|TRBV5-1|TRBD1|-
TGCGCCAGCAGCCCCAGGGGGCGACAGGGAAAGCATGGGGCCAACGTCCTGACTTTC
CASSPRGRQGKHGANVLTF
>TRBJ2-7|13|TRBV10-2|-|-
TGCGCCAGCAGTGCACAGGGAACCTACGAGCAGTACTTC
CASSAQGTYEQYF
>TRBJ1-4|15|TRBV18|-|-
TGTGCCAGCTCACCACGTGGAAATGAGGGGGAAAAACTGTTTTTT
CASSPRGNEGEKLFF
>TRBJ2-3|17|TRBV4-1|TRBD2|-
TGCGCCAGCAGCCAAGTTTCCCTAGCGGGGGTCGCAGATACGCAGTATTTT
CASSQVSLAGVADTQYF
>TRBJ2-1|12|TRBV9|-|-
TGTGCCAGCAGCGTAGTCTACAATGAGCAGTTCTTC
CASSVVYNEQFF
>TRBJ1-2|14|TRBV6-5|TRBD1|-
TGTGCCAGCACCTTCTGGGACAGGGTCTATGGCTACACCTTC
CASTFWDRVYGYTF
>TRBJ2-7|17|TRBV9|TRBD1|medium-sized
TGTGCCAGCAGCGAAGGGATGGGACAGGAGTTCTCCTACGAGCAGTACTTC
CASSEGMGQEFSYEQYF
>TRBJ2-5|15|TRBV2|TRBD2|-
TGTGCCAGCAGCTCCAACTCCGGGACTAGCGGGACCCAGTACTTC
CASSSNSGTSGTQYF
>TRBJ1-2|14|TRBV5-1|-|-
TGCGCCAGCAGCTTGGGAGGGTATGCCTATGGCTACACCTTC
CASSLGGYAYGYTF
>TRBJ1-2|17|TRBV5-1|TRBD1|once
TGCGCCAGCAGACTGGAGACAGGGGGCGGAAAACTGGGTGGCTACACCTTC
CASRLETGGGKLGGYTF
>TRBJ2-7|15|TRBV7-2|-|-
TGTGCCAGCGGCGGGAACCTGGGGGGAGGTTACGAGCAGTACTTC
CASGGNLGGGYEQYF
>TRBJ1-4|15|TRBV7-2|-|-
TGTGCCAGCAGCTTAAATAGAGGGGAGGGGGAAAAACTGTTTTTT
CASSLNRGEGEKLFF
>TRBJ1-2|16|TRBV6-1|-|-
TGTGCCAGCAGTGAAATCAGGGCAGAGGCAAACTATGGCTACACCTTC
CASSEIRAEANYGYTF
>TRBJ1-1|16|TRBV18|-|-
TGTGCCAGCTCACCAAATTATTCGGGCTCGGGCACTGAAGCTTTCTTT
CASSPNYSGSGTEAFF
>TRBJ2-3|14|TRBV29-1|-|few
TGCAGCCATGGTGGGGGGCTGGGCACAGATACGCAGTATTTT
CSHGGGLGTDTQYF
>TRBJ1-6|18|TRBV5-6|TRBD1|once
TGTGCCAGCAGCTTGGGACAGGGGGCAGCGTCCTATAATTCACCCCTCCACTTT
CASSLGQGAASYNSPLHF
>TRBJ2-7|12|TRBV11-2|-|-
TGTGCCAGCAGGGAGACACCGTACGAGCAGTACTTC
CASRETPYEQYF
>TRBJ1-3|15|TRBV5-8|TRBD1|-
TGTGCCAGCAGCTTCGGGACAGGGCCTGGAAACACCATATATTTT
CASSFGTGPGNTIYF
>TRBJ2-5|13|TRBV5-1|-|-
TGCGCCAGCAGCTTGGGTAGTAGAGAGACCCAGTACTTC
CASSLGSRETQYF
>TRBJ2-5|19|TRBV9|TRBD2|-
TGTGCCAGCAGCCCATCAGGCGCAGCGGGGAAGATAGGAAAAGAGACCCAGTACTTC
CASSPSGAAGKIGKETQYF
>TRBJ2-5|15|TRBV19|-|-
TGTGCCAGTAGTATAAATCTACAGGGACAAGAGACCCAGTACTTC
CASSINLQGQETQYF
>TRBJ1-2|12|TRBV30|TRBD1|-
TGTGCCTTTAGACAGGGGGCCGGTGGCTACACCTTC
CAFRQGAGGYTF
>TRBJ2-7|13|TRBV19|-|-
TGTGCCAGTAGTATGTTAAGCATCGGCGAGCAGTACTTC
CASSMLSIGEQYF
>TRBJ2-2|15|TRBV6-6|-|-
TGTGCCAGCATTAGGTCGACCTTTTCGACCGGGGAGCTGTTTTTT
CASIRSTFSTGELFF
>TRBJ1-5|14|TRBV7-9|-|once
TGTGCCAGCAGCGCCGGACGGAGCAATCAGCCCCAGCATTTT
CASSAGRSNQPQHF
>TRBJ1-2|14|TRBV6-5|-|-
TGTGCCAGCAGTTACTTTCCCGACAACTATGGCTACACCTTC
CASSYFPDNYGYTF
>TRBJ2-7|15|TRBV6-5|TRBD1|once
TGTGCCAGCAGTTACTGGACAGGGGGGTCCTACGAGCAGTACTTC
CASSYWTGGSYEQYF
>TRBJ1-4|16|TRBV5-1|-|-
TGCGCCAGCAGCGGGGGGGGCGCTGGGTCTAATGAAAAACTGTTTTTT
CASSGGGAGSNEKLFF
>TRBJ2-4|13|TRBV19|-|-
TGTGCCAGTAGTATGTGGACAGAAAACATTCAGTACTTC
CASSMWTENIQYF
>TRBJ2-5|14|TRBV5-8|-|-
TGTGCCAGCAGCATCCAGCCGGAACAAGAGACCCAGTACTTC
CASSIQPEQETQYF
>TRBJ2-1|15|TRBV2|TRBD2|-
TGTGCCAGCAGTGCGGGACTAGCGGGGGGGGTCGAGCAGTTCTTC
CASSAGLAGGVEQFF
>TRBJ1-2|16|TRBV5-5|-|-
TGTGCCAGCAGCTTAGGGCAATTGGGGCTCTCCTATGGCTACACCTTC
CASSLGQLGLSYGYTF
>TRBJ1-1|14|TRBV30|TRBD1|-
TGTGCCTGGAGTGAGGGACAGATGAACACTGAAGCTTTCTTT
CAWSEGQMNTEAFF
>TRBJ1-1|16|TRBV15|-|-
TGTGCCACCAGCAGAGATGGGTACCTGGAGGACACTGAAGCTTTCTTT
CATSRDGYLEDTEAFF
>TRBJ1-5|13|TRBV23-1|-|-
TGCGCCAGCAGGTCCCCGGGCAATCAGCCCCAGCATTTT
CASRSPGNQPQHF
>TRBJ1-5|16|TRBV12-1|-|once
TGTGCCGGGGCGGTCCCGCGGGTTGTACCAGGTCAGCCCCAGCATTTT
CAGAVPRVVPGQPQHF
>TRBJ1-1|17|TRBV19|-|-
TGTGCCAGTAATGAGTTGGGGACCGGGAAACTGAACACTGAAGCTTTCTTT
CASNELGTGKLNTEAFF
>TRBJ1-3|16|TRBV30|TRBD1|-
TGTGCCTGGAGCTCCTTTGGGACAGGGTCTGGAAACACCATATATTTT
CAWSSFGTGSGNTIYF
>TRBJ1-1|14|TRBV11-2|-|once
TGTGCCAGCAGCTTAGATCGGGTTAGGACTGAAGCTTTCTTT
CASSLDRVRTEAFF
>TRBJ2-1|14|TRBV18|TRBD2|-
TGTGCCAGCTCACCAGGGGGGGGAATCTATGAGCAGTTCTTC
CASSPGGGIYEQFF
>TRBJ2-1|15|TRBV9|-|once
TGTGCCAGCAGCGTAGAGGCGGATTCGTTCAATGAGCAGTTCTTC
CASSVEADSFNEQFF
>TRBJ1-6|15|TRBV9|-|-
TGTGCCAGCAGCGTCCTGGACAGCTATAATTCACCCCTCCACTTT
CASSVLDSYNSPLHF
>TRBJ2-3|17|TRBV19|TRBD2|-
TGTGCCAGTCGCCTCCGGGGACTAGCGGGGGGGGGAGATACGCAGTATTTT
CASRLRGLAGGGDTQYF
>TRBJ1-5|14|TRBV25-1|-|-
TGTGCCAGTAGAGAACAGGGACGGGCTCAGCCCCAGCATTTT
CASREQGRAQPQHF
>TRBJ1-2|18|TRBV10-3|-|-
TGTGCCATCAGTGAGTCCGGGGGCAGGGGCCTGAAAAACTATGGCTACACCTTC
CAISESGGRGLKNYGYTF
>TRBJ2-3|22|TRBV4-2|TRBD2|-
TGTGCCAGCAGCCCCAGGACTAGCGGGGGCCTCCTTCGCGCTTTCGGGGGGTATACGCAGTATTTT
CASSPRTSGGLLRAFGGYTQYF
>TRBJ2-1|12|TRBV7-9|-|-
TGTGCCAGCAGCTTAGGGACACTTGAGCAGTTCTTC
CASSLGTLEQFF
>TRBJ2-3|15|TRBV5-1|-|-
TGCGCCAGCAGCGAAGGGACGGGAAGCACAGATACGCAGTATTTT
CASSEGTGSTDTQYF
>TRBJ2-3|14|TRBV12-5|TRBD2|-
TGTGCTAGTGGTCCGCGGGGGGGCACAGATACGCAGTATTTT
CASGPRGGTDTQYF
>TRBJ2-2|16|TRBV5-1|-|-
TGCGCCAGCAGCTTGGTGGCCGACCACCAGGGCGGGGAGCTGTTTTTT
CASSLVADHQGGELFF
>TRBJ2-7|15|TRBV19|TRBD2|-
TGTGCCAGTAGTATAGGGGGAGGGCGTCCCTACGAGCAGTACTTC
CASSIGGGRPYEQYF
>TRBJ2-7|15|TRBV4-2|-|-
TGTGCCAGCAGCCAAGATCCAGCCACATCCTACGAGCAGTACTTC
CASSQDPATSYEQYF
>TRBJ2-3|17|TRBV7-3|-|-
TGTGCCAGCAGCTTACGGGACTCACCATTTAACACAGATACGCAGTATTTT
CASSLRDSPFNTDTQYF
>TRBJ2-7|14|TRBV7-9|-|-
TGTGCCAGCAGCTTAGATCAACGAGTCTACGAGCAGTACTTC
CASSLDQRVYEQYF
>TRBJ2-3|13|TRBV19|-|-
TGTGCCAGTACGGGGAGAGGCACAGATACGCAGTATTTT
CASTGRGTDTQYF